This T cell receptor beta chain was recorded in a study of T cells after yellow fever vaccination (dated by TCRdb to the late 2010s). Turning to the overall study: Libraries from fractions with low cell numbers were prepared with the SMART-Seq v4 Ultra Low Input RNA kit. Blood was drawn at multiple timepoints before and after primary and secondary immunization, with bulk PBMC replicates and cell subsets isolated. Two healthy male donors, one aged 18 to 30 and one aged 30 to 39 years, were included in the cohort. Bulk TCR alpha and beta repertoires were sequenced longitudinally to track T-cell clones before and after primary and booster YFV17D yellow fever vaccination.

TCR cDNA was made using 5'RACE template switching, a step that added a universal primer site and unique molecular identifiers. cDNA synthesis was primed from both the TCR alpha and TCR beta constant segments. Library amplification used two PCR steps, and the second PCR step added sample barcodes and sequencing adapters. Sequencing of libraries was done on Illumina HiSeq 2500 (2x100 bp) or NovaSeq (2x150 bp). In the original analysis: Demultiplexing of reads and collapsing into UMI consensus sequences were performed with MIGEC, and V(D)J alignment was carried out with MiXCR. Vaccine-responding clonotypes were identified with edgeR using replicate PBMC samples, with FDR below 0.01 and a log2 fold change above 5 up to day 15 being required. CD4 or CD8 identity was assigned to each bulk clonotype according to whether the clonotype was present at higher abundance in the sequenced CD4 repertoire or the sequenced CD8 repertoire. TCRdb cleaned the public reads at Q25 with fastp, built clones with MiXCR and kept in-frame beta chains. Each entry is one CDR3 protein sequence, shown with its most common DNA and genes. The V and J calls shown here were made by TCRdb, not taken from the authors' results. Present in this sample are under 700,000 distinct CDR3 sequences, around 17% of which were seen just once. The ten largest account for 15% to 20% of the sample.

To note about this clonotype: Its recognized antigen is unknown. Base quality data are lacking; no much larger clone is found one base away.

The CDR3 has 15 amino acids, counting the end cysteine and phenylalanine. The entry retains the CDR3 DNA only, 45 bases that are in frame from base 1. A distance of 21 bases separates the germline ends of V and J, which lose 7 bases and 5 bases respectively. In the germline V gene (reference sequence), CDR1 corresponds to SGHNT and CDR2 to YYREEE. General findings and caveats noted by the study authors: A small fraction of clonotypes showed up in both the CD4 and CD8 compartments, probably as a result of convergent recombination. The study included only a couple of donors, which limits how far the findings can be generalized. Compared with the primary T-cell response, the secondary T-cell response was weaker but faster, peaking on day 5 rather than day 15. After the booster, most clones that had expanded after primary vaccination were detected again (almost 97% of CD4 and 88% of CD8), suggesting broad maintenance of memory. Computational filtering was needed because FACS-sorted repertoires could contain abundant contaminating clonotypes from the bulk population.

This sample's treatment or condition label indicates: live attenuated yellow fever vaccine strain. Two biological replicates of bulk PBMCs were collected at each blood-draw timepoint. PBMCs were isolated from peripheral blood using a standard Ficoll-Paque protocol. TriZol was used to extract RNA from bulk PBMCs, from CD4 and CD8 fractions, and from dextramer-positive and dextramer-negative fractions. The source was PBMCs, collected around 5 days after the first yellow fever vaccination. The chain is assembled from TRBV5-4 and TRBJ2-5, with TRBD1 perhaps the D gene, on 5 matching bases. The receptor was isolated from a young man who received the YFV17D yellow fever vaccine. Here the CDR3 is given as CASVAQGGGAETQYF. The bases are TGTGCCAGCGTTGCTCAGGGCGGTGGTGCGGAGACCCAGTACTTC.